The 7 T cell receptor beta chains below all came from one sample that was sequenced in a study of beta chain features in type 1 diabetes. As every portion of the isolated RNA was reverse transcribed, the sequencing read expressed TCRB transcripts. Data came from immunoSEQ multiplex PCR; TCRdb stores just in-frame clones and leaves some out. Of 250,000 to 350,000 clones listed, 12% to 15% are singletons. Sample: central memory CD4+ T cells from blood. Receptor source: a man younger than 40 in good health.

This chain joins TRBV5-6 and TRBJ2-3; no firm D call. Deletions cut 4 bases from V and 3 bases from J, with 18 bases between. Germline-derived CDR1 and CDR2 are SGHDT and YYEEEE. The CDR3 runs 16 residues. The CDR3 coding sequence is TGTGCCAGCAGCGCCTACCGGATGGCGAATACAGATACGCAGTATTTT. Amino acids: CASSAYRMANTDTQYF.

This clone was seen a few times. The V and J genes are TRBV5-6 and TRBJ2-5; the match to TRBD2 covers 11 bases. V trimming: 6 bases; J trimming: 0 bases; junction bases outside the gene matches: 7. The germline V gene encodes CDR1 SGHDT and CDR2 YYEEEE. CDR3 length: 16 amino acids. CDR3 protein: CASKQGLADHQETQYF. CDR3 DNA: TGTGCCAGCAAACAGGGACTAGCGGACCACCAAGAGACCCAGTACTTC.

The chain uses TRBV5-4 and TRBJ2-1; D remains ambiguous. The V and J ends lost 0 bases and 4 bases respectively, with 5 bases between them. The CDR3 is 13 residues long. Germline V gene data show CDR1 as SGHNT and CDR2 as YYREEE (reference sequence). The CDR3 here is CASSLVGYNEQFF. The CDR3 DNA reads TGTGCCAGCAGCTTGGTGGGGTACAATGAGCAGTTCTTC.

The chain recombines TRBV6-1 with TRBJ2-5; D gene unclear. This CDR3 has 13 residues. Germline CDR1 is MNHNS and CDR2 is SASEGT. Trimming took off 7 bases at V and 5 bases at J, with 14 bases between the two ends. The CDR3 spells CASTLGSGETQYF. The DNA of the CDR3 is TGTGCCAGCACCCTCGGATCTGGGGAGACCCAGTACTTC.

The chain combines TRBV27 with TRBJ2-3, with D tentatively TRBD2 (5 bases). This CDR3 has 12 amino acids. Trimming shortened V by 2 bases and J by 6 bases, and 6 bases separated the two germline ends. The germline V gene has CDR1 MNHEY and CDR2 SMNVEV (reference sequence). This CDR3 is CASSLEGDTQYF. The CDR3 nucleotides read TGTGCCAGCAGTTTAGAGGGCGATACGCAGTATTTT.

This clone was seen a few times. This rearrangement joins TRBV7-6 to TRBJ2-7; D may be TRBD1 (6 bases). The CDR3 consists of 14 residues. Germline lookup yields CDR1 SGHVS and CDR2 FNYEAQ. Trimming pared 1 base from V and 7 bases from J, leaving 14 bases between. Here the CDR3 DNA reads TGTGCCAGCAGCTTAGAGGCGTCCCAGGGGGAGCAGTACTTC. It translates to CASSLEASQGEQYF.

This clone was observed a few times. The chain uses TRBV6-6 and TRBJ1-1; D might be TRBD1 (5 bases). CDR1 is MNHNY and CDR2 is SVGAGI in the germline V gene (reference sequence). Deletions cut 8 bases from V and 4 bases from J, with 20 bases between. The CDR3 totals 15 residues. The CDR3 DNA is TGTGCCAGCCTAGATCGTAGGGACGGGGCCACTGAAGCTTTCTTT. It codes for CASLDRRDGATEAFF.